This T cell receptor (beta chain) was observed in a study of T-cell memory formation after mild COVID-19. At the level of the study: TCR clusters were mostly confined to one donor each.

This clonotype has ten or more counts. The antigen remains undetermined. Overall study findings and caveats: Prior to infection, memory already included some responding clones, suggesting cross-reactive memory joined. CD4+ clones that contracted lay mainly in CM and EM; CD8+ ones lay in EMRA. Clonal second-wave expansions that peaked on day 37 had unconfirmed SARS-CoV-2 specificity.

One entry per CDR3 protein results from TCRdb running MiXCR on the 5' RACE reads. Of about 320,000 distinct CDR3 sequences in the sample, more than 13% were seen once. Germline CDR1 reads LGHNA; CDR2 reads YNFKEQ. The CDR3 is 16 amino acids. The V gene end was trimmed by 0 bases and the J gene end by 2 bases; junction bases not matched to a gene: 5. Sequencing input: PBMCs or a T cell subset sorted from them (not recorded which). The receptor comes from a man in his late teens or twenties who had mild COVID-19 (a few samples of this study predate the infection). Cell type and time point are not known. This chain links TRBV4-2 with TRBJ2-5; 8 bases agree with TRBD1. As DNA, the CDR3 is TGTGCCAGCAGCCAAGATGGACAGGGCGGACAAGAGACCCAGTACTTC. Amino acids: CASSQDGQGGQETQYF.